The 32 T cell receptor beta chains below come from one sample, sequenced in a study of T cell repertoires in cytomegalovirus infection. From the reads, TCRdb called clonotypes with MiXCR, one entry per CDR3 protein. The sample contains fewer than 200,000 distinct CDR3 sequences, about 15% of which appear only once. The sample taken for sequencing was PBMCs. The receptor set was obtained from a human donor in good health (CMV status not recorded). Some clones in this sample may be carry-over from other donors' samples.

This clonotype was counted at least ten times. V is TRBV15 and J is TRBJ2-6; tentative D call: TRBD2 (5 bases). Trimming took 3 bases from V and 10 from J, leaving 19 bases between them. The CDR3 runs to 16 residues. Germline V lookup: CDR1 LNHNV, CDR2 YYDKDF (reference sequence). This CDR3 is CATSSEGPGTPNVLTF. CDR3 nucleotides: TGTGCCACCAGCAGTGAAGGTCCGGGAACCCCTAACGTCCTGACTTTC. Looking up the rest from reference TRBV15 and TRBJ2-6 gives the full variable domain: DAMVIQNPRYQVTQFGKPVTLSCSQTLNHNVMYWYQQKSSQAPKLLFHYYDKDFNNEADTPDNFQSRRPNTSFCFLDIRSPGLGDTAMYLCATSSEGPGTPNVLTFGAGSRLTVL.

This clonotype has ten or more counts. The chain carries TRBV2 and TRBJ2-3, with 14 nucleotides matching TRBD2. After removal of 7 bases from V and 0 bases from J, the junction contained 12 bases not matched to a gene. The CDR3 has 19 residues. Germline CDR1 SNHLY, CDR2 FYNNEI. The chain's CDR3 is CASKLRTSGRPSSTDTQYF. DNA for the CDR3: TGTGCCAGCAAACTCCGGACTAGCGGGAGGCCTTCTAGCACAGATACGCAGTATTTT.

This clonotype was recorded at least ten times. J is TRBJ1-6 and V is TRBV7-3; no clear D gene. Germline lookup yields CDR1 SGHTA and CDR2 FQGTGA. The CDR3 runs 14 residues. V lost 1 base, J lost 5 bases, and 6 bases lay in between. The CDR3 reads CASSLNPHNSPLHF. CDR3 nucleotides: TGTGCCAGCAGCTTAAACCCACATAATTCACCCCTCCACTTT.

This clonotype was recorded at least ten times. This chain uses TRBV4-1 with TRBJ2-1; 11 bases match TRBD2. The J segment lost 6 bases and the V segment lost 1 base, leaving 5 bases of the junction unmatched. Germline V gives CDR1 MGHRA, CDR2 YSYEKL. This CDR3 region has 16 residues. CDR3 sequence reads: CASSQALAGGRNEQFF. The CDR3 bases are TGCGCCAGCAGCCAAGCCCTAGCGGGGGGACGCAATGAGCAGTTCTTC.

Ten or more counts support this clonotype. The chain employs TRBV11-2 and TRBJ2-2; D may match TRBD1 or TRBD2 (5 bases each). Germline assignment: CDR1 SGHAT and CDR2 FQNNGV. V was clipped by 5 bases and J by 4 bases, with 8 bases between them. CDR3 length: 13 amino acids. CDR3 DNA sequence: TGTGCCAGCAGCCATGGGGGCACCGGGGAGCTGTTTTTT. Encoded protein: CASSHGGTGELFF.

The V call is TRBV25-1, the J call TRBJ2-3; no clear D gene. Between the trimmed V and J ends, which lost 3 bases and 2 bases, there was a span of 15 bases. Germline CDR1 and CDR2: MGHDK and SYGVNS. The CDR3 is made up of 16 amino acids. CDR3 protein: CASSDQWRILTDTQYF. As DNA, the CDR3 is TGTGCCAGCAGTGATCAGTGGCGGATCCTCACAGATACGCAGTATTTT.

V is TRBV4-2 and J is TRBJ2-7, with 11 bases that match TRBD1. The germline V gene has CDR1 LGHNA and CDR2 YNFKEQ. Unmatched junction bases numbered 8, after V lost 5 bases and J lost 2 bases. The CDR3 extends over 16 amino acids. The CDR3 region has the DNA TGTGCCAGCAGCGGACCGGACAGGGGGCGTACCTACGAGCAGTACTTC. Protein: CASSGPDRGRTYEQYF.

This clonotype was seen ten or more times. At one of its ends the junction is not consistent with the germline gene, which may arise from a read error. The rearrangement links TRBV12-3 or TRBV12-4 to TRBJ1-1; D gene unclear. The CDR3 contains 13 residues. The CDR3 region is CATSNKLNTEAFF. DNA of the CDR3: TGTGCCACCAGTAATAAGCTTAACACTGAAGCTTTCTTT.

The chain couples TRBV9 to TRBJ2-7; TRBD1 matches 12 bases. This CDR3 is 14 amino acids long. Germline CDR1 reads SGDLS; CDR2 reads YYNGEE. The V segment lost 3 bases and the J segment 5 bases; nucleotides outside the gene matches: 3. DNA of the CDR3: TGTGCCAGCAGCGGGGACAGGGGGCAGAACGAGCAGTACTTC. It encodes CASSGDRGQNEQYF.

The chain couples TRBV7-6 to TRBJ1-2, with D unclear. Germline V gives CDR1 SGHVS, CDR2 FNYEAQ. V was clipped by 2 bases and J by 0 bases, with 10 bases between them. This CDR3 is built from 15 residues. The DNA of the CDR3 is TGTGCCAGCAGCTTAAGAAGGGATCCTAACTATGGCTACACCTTC. Encoded protein: CASSLRRDPNYGYTF.

This clonotype was found many times. The chain is built from TRBV7-2 and TRBJ1-5, with 7 bases fitting TRBD1. V was clipped by 5 bases and J by 5 bases; unmatched bases: 6. This CDR3 spans 14 amino acids. Per germline, CDR1 SGHTA and CDR2 FQGNSA. The DNA of the CDR3 is TGTGCCAGCAGCCCGCAAACAGGGGATCAGCCCCAGCATTTT. This gives the protein CASSPQTGDQPQHF.

In regard to this clonotype: Compared with germline, one end of the junction differs, possibly owing to a read error. CDR3 amino acids: CSVGGVAGGEF. DNA of the CDR3: TGCAGCGTTGGTGGGGTAGCGGGGGGTGAGTTC. The chain is built from TRBV29-1 and TRBJ2-1; TRBD2 agrees at 10 bases. CDR3 length equals 11 residues. Germline V gives CDR1 SQVTM, CDR2 ANQGSEA.

This clonotype showed up many times. This chain connects TRBV12-3 or TRBV12-4 to TRBJ2-1, with 8 bases fitting TRBD2. The CDR3 has 15 residues. The V gene end was trimmed by 6 bases and the J gene end by 4 bases; junction bases not matched to a gene: 8. The chain's CDR3 is CASSPQAGVYNEQFF. Written as DNA, the CDR3 is TGTGCCAGCAGCCCCCAAGCGGGAGTTTACAATGAGCAGTTCTTC.

Remarks on this clonotype: The final CDR3 position lacks the conserved phenylalanine or tryptophan, pointing to a likely read error. The rearrangement links TRBV29-1 to TRBJ2-4; 8 positions match TRBD1. The germline V gene encodes CDR1 SQVTM and CDR2 ANQGSEA. This CDR3 region has 13 residues. V was clipped by 1 base and J by 5 bases; unmatched bases: 1. The CDR3 loop reads CSVEGTGQNIQYL. The DNA of the CDR3 is TGCAGCGTTGAAGGGACAGGGCAAAACATTCAGTACTTG.

The CDR3 sequence is CASRGTSGGSSYNEQFF. The CDR3 nucleotides read TGTGCCAGCAGGGGGACTAGCGGAGGAAGCTCCTACAATGAGCAGTTCTTC. The chain combines TRBV14 with TRBJ2-1; 11 bases align to TRBD2. The ends lost 6 bases at V and 0 bases at J; junction bases unmatched: 7. Germline assignment: CDR1 SGHDN and CDR2 FVKESK. The CDR3 loop spans 17 amino acids. Drawing the rest from reference TRBV14 and TRBJ2-1, the complete variable domain is EAGVTQFPSHSVIEKGQTVTLRCDPISGHDNLYWYRRVMGKEIKFLLHFVKESKQDESGMPNNRFLAERTGGTYSTLKVQPAELEDSGVYFCASRGTSGGSSYNEQFFGPGTRLTVL.

This clonotype was observed at least ten times. The V gene is TRBV7-8, the J gene TRBJ2-7; 7 bases are a match to TRBD1. V shed 5 bases and J 4 bases; nucleotides not matched to a gene: 14. The CDR3 extends over 16 amino acids. Germline-derived CDR1 and CDR2 are SGHVS and FQNEAQ. The CDR3 region is CASSRPRDSLFYEQYF. CDR3 sequence (DNA): TGTGCCAGCAGCCGACCACGGGACAGTTTATTTTACGAGCAGTACTTC.

This chain links TRBV11-2 with TRBJ1-6; D may be TRBD1 (5 bases). V lost 2 bases and J lost 7, with 9 bases in between. The V gene's germline CDR1 is SGHAT and CDR2 FQNNGV. The CDR3 is 14 residues long. The CDR3 spells CASSLKTGNSPLHF. CDR3 DNA: TGTGCCAGCAGCTTAAAAACAGGCAATTCACCCCTCCACTTT. Full variable domain (missing parts from reference TRBV11-2 and TRBJ1-6): EAGVAQSPRYKIIEKRQSVAFWCNPISGHATLYWYQQILGQGPKLLIQFQNNGVVDDSQLPKDRFSAERLKGVDSTLKIQPAKLEDSAVYLCASSLKTGNSPLHFGNGTRLTVT.

V gene TRBV7-2 combines with J gene TRBJ1-1, with 9 nucleotides matching TRBD1. V shed 5 bases, J shed 5 bases, and the junction held 12 bases outside the gene matches. Germline V gene sequence: CDR1 SGHTA, CDR2 FQGNSA. This CDR3 spans 16 amino acids. Written as DNA, the CDR3 is TGTGCCAGCAGCCCAGGACAGGGGAGGGGAAAAACTGAAGCTTTCTTT. Translating it yields CASSPGQGRGKTEAFF.

This clonotype has at least ten counts. The chain combines TRBV11-2 with TRBJ2-1; tentatively, D is TRBD1 (5 bases). Germline lookup yields CDR1 SGHAT and CDR2 FQNNGV. Trimming removed 0 bases from V and 6 bases from J, with 9 bases in between. This CDR3 contains 14 residues. CDR3 nucleotides: TGTGCCAGCAGCTTAGACCGACAGAGCAATGAGCAGTTCTTC. This codes for CASSLDRQSNEQFF.

The chain links TRBV6-2 or TRBV6-3 to TRBJ2-1; TRBD1 aligns across 7 bases. The germline V gene has CDR1 MNHEY and CDR2 SVGEGT. The CDR3 runs to 17 residues. Trimming took 0 bases from V and 3 from J; bases not matched to a gene: 8. The CDR3 spells CASSYSWDRAFYNEQFF. CDR3 bases: TGTGCCAGCAGTTACTCCTGGGACAGAGCCTTCTACAATGAGCAGTTCTTC.

Regarding this clonotype: A much bigger clone sits one base away, suggesting this may be a read error. This chain uses TRBV7-8 with TRBJ1-1; the D is unclear. Trimming took 1 base from V and 9 from J, leaving 15 bases between them. Looked up from germline, CDR1 is SGHVS and CDR2 is FQNEAQ. The CDR3 consists of 14 residues. The CDR3 bases are TGTGCCAGCAGCTTAGTAGGGTTGACGACTAAAGCTTTCTTT. It yields the protein CASSLVGLTTKAFF.

The gene calls are TRBV3-1 and TRBJ1-1; maybe TRBD1 (6 bases). Between the trimmed V and J ends, which lost 1 base and 5 bases, there was a span of 8 bases. The CDR3 loop spans 13 amino acids. The germline V gene encodes CDR1 LGHDT and CDR2 YNNKEL (reference sequence). This CDR3 reads CASSQAGVTEAFF. Here the CDR3 DNA reads TGTGCCAGCAGCCAAGCAGGGGTGACTGAAGCTTTCTTT.

This clonotype has ten or more counts. Written as DNA, the CDR3 is TGTGCCAGCAGTCGGGGGGGGGCTGGAAACACCATATATTTT. As protein: CASSRGGAGNTIYF. The chain joins TRBV28 to TRBJ1-3; TRBD1 might be the D (5 bases). The CDR3 consists of 14 residues. Between the trimmed V and J ends, which lost 5 bases and 2 bases, there was a span of 10 bases. Germline-derived CDR1 and CDR2 are MDHEN and SYDVKM.

The chain employs TRBV5-1 and TRBJ1-4; D might be TRBD1 (5 bases). Trimming pared 3 bases from V and 3 bases from J, leaving 12 bases between. Germline loops: CDR1 SGHRS, CDR2 YFSETQ. The CDR3 runs 15 residues. The CDR3 DNA is TGCGCCAGCAGCTCCGGGGGGAACCCTAATGAAAAACTGTTTTTT. This codes for CASSSGGNPNEKLFF.

The rearrangement links TRBV12-3 or TRBV12-4 to TRBJ2-2; D gene uncertain. The CDR3 loop spans 13 amino acids. V was cut by 5 bases and J by 8 bases, with 12 bases left in between. The CDR3 loop reads CASSPGPTGELFF. In DNA form, the CDR3 reads TGTGCCAGCAGTCCCGGCCCCACAGGGGAGCTGTTTTTT.

At least ten counts were recorded for this clonotype. The chain combines TRBV7-2 with TRBJ2-3; the match to TRBD2 covers 7 bases. The V and J ends lost 5 bases and 6 bases, in that order; junction bases with no gene match: 8. Per the germline V gene, CDR1 is SGHTA and CDR2 is FQGNSA. CDR3 length: 14 residues. The CDR3: CASSPNRGGDTQYF. The CDR3 DNA is TGTGCCAGCAGCCCGAACCGGGGAGGGGATACGCAGTATTTT.

This clonotype was seen only a few times. This chain uses TRBV18 with TRBJ2-1, with TRBD2 as a possible D gene (5 bases). The CDR3 has 15 residues. Germline lookup yields CDR1 KGHSH and CDR2 LQKENI. The germline V and J ends were trimmed by 2 bases and 0 bases, with 8 bases remaining between them. The CDR3: CASSPIASSYNEQFF. The CDR3 bases are TGTGCCAGCTCACCAATAGCGAGCTCCTACAATGAGCAGTTCTTC.

This clonotype was seen a handful of times. This chain connects TRBV7-3 to TRBJ2-4; 8 bases match TRBD1. Trimming at V came to 0 bases and at J to 7 bases, leaving 5 bases not matched to a gene. The germline gives CDR1 SGHTA, CDR2 FQGTGA. The CDR3 is made up of 15 amino acids. This chain's CDR3 is CASSLTRGQDNIQYF. The CDR3 DNA follows: TGTGCCAGCAGCTTAACGAGGGGACAGGATAACATTCAGTACTTC.

Many counts were recorded for this clonotype. This sequence joins TRBV7-8 and TRBJ2-1; D unresolved. From germline, CDR1 is SGHVS and CDR2 FQNEAQ. Trimming left V 1 base short and J 0 bases short, with 4 bases between. This CDR3 has 14 amino acids. The CDR3: CASSLGPSYNEQFF. In nucleotides, the CDR3 is TGTGCCAGCAGCTTAGGGCCCTCCTACAATGAGCAGTTCTTC.

The V and J genes are TRBV7-2 and TRBJ2-7; no firm D call. Germline CDR1 reads SGHTA; CDR2 reads FQGNSA. The CDR3 totals 12 residues. With 0 bases removed from V and 6 bases from J, the gap between germline ends came to 6 bases. CDR3 in DNA: TGTGCCAGCAGCTTAGCAACACGCGAGCAGTACTTC. Encoded protein: CASSLATREQYF.

The V call is TRBV2, the J call TRBJ2-1, with a possible D match to TRBD2 (6 bases). Germline loops: CDR1 SNHLY, CDR2 FYNNEI. The CDR3 length is 16 residues. V was trimmed by 6 bases and J by 0 bases, leaving 15 bases between them. In nucleotides, the CDR3 is TGTGCCAGCAGCAAGGGACTCCCGAGCTCCTACAATGAGCAGTTCTTC. Protein sequence: CASSKGLPSSYNEQFF.

Details on this clonotype: A read error is possible here, since a much larger clone lies one base away. The chain combines TRBV9 with TRBJ2-7, with TRBD1 as a possible D gene (6 bases). In germline, CDR1 is SGDLS, CDR2 YYNGEE. The CDR3 consists of 15 residues. The CDR3 loop reads CASSVAPQQGYEQNF. In nucleotides, the CDR3 is TGTGCCAGCAGCGTAGCCCCTCAACAGGGCTACGAGCAGAACTTC.